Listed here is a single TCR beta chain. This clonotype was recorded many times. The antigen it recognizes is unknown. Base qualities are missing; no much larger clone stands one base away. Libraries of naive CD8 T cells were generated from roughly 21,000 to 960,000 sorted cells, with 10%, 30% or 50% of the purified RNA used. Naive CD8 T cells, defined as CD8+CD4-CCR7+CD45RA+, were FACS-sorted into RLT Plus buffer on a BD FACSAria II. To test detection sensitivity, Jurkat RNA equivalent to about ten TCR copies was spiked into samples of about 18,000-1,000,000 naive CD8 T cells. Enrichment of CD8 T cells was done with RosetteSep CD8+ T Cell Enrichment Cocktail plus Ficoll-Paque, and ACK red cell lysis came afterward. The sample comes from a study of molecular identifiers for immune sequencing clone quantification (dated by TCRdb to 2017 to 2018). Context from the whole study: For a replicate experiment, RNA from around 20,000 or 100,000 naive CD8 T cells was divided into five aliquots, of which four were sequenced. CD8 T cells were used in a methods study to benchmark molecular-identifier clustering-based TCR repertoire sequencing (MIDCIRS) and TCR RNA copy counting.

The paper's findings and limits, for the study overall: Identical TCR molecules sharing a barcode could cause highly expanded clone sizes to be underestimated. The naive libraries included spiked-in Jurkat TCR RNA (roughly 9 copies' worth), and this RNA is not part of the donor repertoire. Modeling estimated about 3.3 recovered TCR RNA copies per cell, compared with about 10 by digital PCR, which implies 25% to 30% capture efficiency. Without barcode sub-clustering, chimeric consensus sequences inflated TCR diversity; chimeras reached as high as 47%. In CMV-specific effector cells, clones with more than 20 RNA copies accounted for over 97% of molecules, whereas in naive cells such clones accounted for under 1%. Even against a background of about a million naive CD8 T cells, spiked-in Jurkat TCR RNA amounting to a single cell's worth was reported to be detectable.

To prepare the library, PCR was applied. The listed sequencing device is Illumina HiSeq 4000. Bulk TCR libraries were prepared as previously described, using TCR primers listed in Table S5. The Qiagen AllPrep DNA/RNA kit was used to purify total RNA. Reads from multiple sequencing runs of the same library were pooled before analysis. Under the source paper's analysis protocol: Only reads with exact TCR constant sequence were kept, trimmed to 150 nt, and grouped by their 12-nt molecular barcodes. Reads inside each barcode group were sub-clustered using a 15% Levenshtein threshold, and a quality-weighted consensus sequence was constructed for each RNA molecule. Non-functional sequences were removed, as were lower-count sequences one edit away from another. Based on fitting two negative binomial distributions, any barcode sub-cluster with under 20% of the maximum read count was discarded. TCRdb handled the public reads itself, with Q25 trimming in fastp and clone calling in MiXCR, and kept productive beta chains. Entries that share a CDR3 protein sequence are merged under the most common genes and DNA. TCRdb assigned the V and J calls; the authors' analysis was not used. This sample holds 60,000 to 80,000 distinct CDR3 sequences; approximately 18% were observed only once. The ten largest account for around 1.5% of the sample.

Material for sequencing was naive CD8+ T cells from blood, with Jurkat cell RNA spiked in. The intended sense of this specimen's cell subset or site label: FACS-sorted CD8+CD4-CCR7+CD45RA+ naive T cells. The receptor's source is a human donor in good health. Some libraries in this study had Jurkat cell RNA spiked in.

The bases read TGTGCCTGGATCGACAGGGCCTTCAAGATGAACACTGAAGCTTTCTTT. The encoded protein is CAWIDRAFKMNTEAFF. The V gene is TRBV30 and the J gene is TRBJ1-1; 7 nucleotides in the junction match TRBD1. From the cysteine through the phenylalanine, the CDR3 covers 16 amino acids. The DNA shown is the 48-base CDR3, in frame from base 1. CDR1 is given as GTSNPN and CDR2 as SVGIG, both from the germline V gene (reference sequence). The germline V and J ends show losses of 4 bases and 0 bases respectively, and no gene match explains 11 bases of the junction.